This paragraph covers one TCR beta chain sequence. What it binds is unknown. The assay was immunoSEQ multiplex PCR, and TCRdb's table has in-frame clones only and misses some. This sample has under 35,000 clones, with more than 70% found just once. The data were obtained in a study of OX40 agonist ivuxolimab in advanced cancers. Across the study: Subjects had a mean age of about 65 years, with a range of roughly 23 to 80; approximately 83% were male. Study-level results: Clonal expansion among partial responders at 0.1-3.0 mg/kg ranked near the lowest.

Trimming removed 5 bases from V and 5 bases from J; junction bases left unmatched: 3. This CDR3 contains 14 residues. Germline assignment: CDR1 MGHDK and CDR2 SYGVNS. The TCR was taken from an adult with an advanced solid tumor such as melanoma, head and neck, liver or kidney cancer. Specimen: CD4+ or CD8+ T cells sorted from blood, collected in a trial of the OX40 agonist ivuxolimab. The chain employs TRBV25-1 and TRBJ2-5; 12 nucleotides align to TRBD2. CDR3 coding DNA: TGTGCCAGCAGTCTAGCGGGAGGGCCGGAGACCCAGTACTTC. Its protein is CASSLAGGPETQYF.